The present TCR beta chain was sequenced within a study of blood T cell repertoires in COVID-19. Background on the study: The United States, Italy and Spain were the sources of the acute and convalescent COVID-19 samples.

Authors' data handling: Reference gene primer amplification gave nucleated cell count estimates. Some clones are missing from TCRdb's copy, which holds only in-frame ones; the method was immunoSEQ multiplex PCR. Clonal size and the V and J genes are those of that table, whereas D and trimming came from the DNA. The sample includes 100,000 to 150,000 clones, around 83% of them seen just once. This CDR3 is 15 amino acids long. Germline V lookup: CDR1 MDHEN, CDR2 SYDVKM. V trimming: 5 bases; J trimming: 4 bases; junction bases outside the gene matches: 10. The sequencing sample was made of peripheral blood. This sequence originates from a man in his fifties or sixties with acute or convalescent COVID-19. The J gene is TRBJ1-2, the V gene TRBV28; 7 bases line up with TRBD1. CDR3 nucleotides: TGTGCCAGCAGTCTAGCCTACGGGACAGTCTATGGCTACACCTTC. As protein: CASSLAYGTVYGYTF.